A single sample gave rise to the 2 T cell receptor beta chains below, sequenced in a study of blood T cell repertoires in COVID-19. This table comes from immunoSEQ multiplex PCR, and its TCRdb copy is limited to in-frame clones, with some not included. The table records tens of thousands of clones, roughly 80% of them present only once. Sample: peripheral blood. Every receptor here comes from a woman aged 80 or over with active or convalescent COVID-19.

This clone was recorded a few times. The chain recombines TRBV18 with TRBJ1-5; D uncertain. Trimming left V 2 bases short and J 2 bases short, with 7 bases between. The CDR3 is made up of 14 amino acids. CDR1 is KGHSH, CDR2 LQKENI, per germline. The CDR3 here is CASSPGFGNQPQHF. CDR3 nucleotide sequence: TGTGCCAGCTCACCAGGCTTCGGCAATCAGCCCCAGCATTTT.

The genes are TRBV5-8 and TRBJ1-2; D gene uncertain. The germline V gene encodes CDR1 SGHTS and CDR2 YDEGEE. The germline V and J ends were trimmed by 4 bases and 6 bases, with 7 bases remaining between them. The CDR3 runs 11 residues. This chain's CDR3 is CASSVLHGYTF. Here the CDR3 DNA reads TGTGCCAGCAGCGTCCTCCATGGCTACACCTTC.